The 18 T cell receptor beta chains in this list originate from one sample, sequenced in a study of blood T cell repertoires in COVID-19. Clones were read by immunoSEQ multiplex PCR, and TCRdb kept only the in-frame ones, dropping some. The data contain more than 150,000 clones, less than 90% of them singletons. Material for sequencing was peripheral blood. The receptors were gathered from a man between 65 and 79 years old with active or convalescent COVID-19.

This clone has a handful of counts. J is TRBJ1-5 and V is TRBV5-6; a possible D gene is TRBD1 (5 bases). Trimming stripped 6 bases from V and 1 base from J, with 11 bases between. The CDR3 has 14 residues. CDR1 SGHDT and CDR2 YYEEEE come from the germline V gene. Here the CDR3 DNA reads TGTGCCAGCAAGAAGGCAGGGAGCAATCAGCCCCAGCATTTT. Translated, it gives CASKKAGSNQPQHF.

The sample holds a few counts of this clone. The chain couples TRBV10-3 to TRBJ2-7; 8 nucleotides agree with TRBD1. The CDR3 has 17 residues. The V gene's germline CDR1 is ENHRY and CDR2 SYGVKD. V lost 1 base to trimming and J lost 5 bases; unmatched junction nucleotides: 13. This CDR3 reads CAISELKPGTGINEQYF. Written as DNA, the CDR3 is TGTGCCATCAGTGAGTTAAAACCCGGGACAGGAATCAACGAGCAGTACTTC.

The J gene is TRBJ2-1, the V gene TRBV3-1 (or the pseudogene TRBV3-2), with 14 bases lining up with TRBD2. There are 15 residues in the CDR3. V lost 4 bases to trimming and J lost 6 bases; unmatched junction nucleotides: 2. In germline, CDR1 is LGHDT, CDR2 YNNKEL (reference sequence). CDR3 sequence: CASSPGTSGGNEQFF. In nucleotides, the CDR3 is TGTGCCAGCAGCCCCGGGACTAGCGGGGGCAATGAGCAGTTCTTC.

The chain employs TRBV11-3 and TRBJ1-1, with 10 positions matching TRBD1. Germline CDR1 and CDR2: SGHNT and YENEEA. The CDR3 has 15 amino acids. V was clipped by 2 bases and J by 4 bases; unmatched bases: 4. CDR3 region: CASSLTGQGGTEAFF. In nucleotides, the CDR3 is TGTGCCAGCAGCTTAACTGGACAGGGGGGCACTGAAGCTTTCTTT. The variable domain in full, completed from reference TRBV11-3 and TRBJ1-1, reads EAGVVQSPRYKIIEKKQPVAFWCNPISGHNTLYWYLQNLGQGPELLIRYENEEAVDDSQLPKDRFSAERLKGVDSTLKIQPAELGDSAVYLCASSLTGQGGTEAFFGQGTRLTVV.

In this sample, this clone turned up once. V and J are TRBV6-5 and TRBJ2-1, with no clear D. V was clipped by 7 bases and J by 4 bases, with 11 bases between them. Germline values: CDR1 MNHEY, CDR2 SVGAGI. The CDR3 is 13 amino acids. The CDR3 nucleotides are TGTGCCAGCAAGCCGTCAGGATACAATGAGCAGTTCTTC. Translating it yields CASKPSGYNEQFF.

The chain recombines TRBV19 with TRBJ1-5, with unresolved D. V was pared by 7 bases and J by 6 bases, with 10 bases between. Germline CDR1 is LNHDA and CDR2 is SQIVND (reference sequence). This CDR3 spans 12 amino acids. The CDR3 DNA reads TGTGCCAGTACGGGGAACGGTCAGCCCCAGCATTTT. This gives the protein CASTGNGQPQHF.

In this sample, this clone turned up once. The chain carries TRBV5-1 and TRBJ2-3, with D possibly matching TRBD1 (6 bases). Between the trimmed V and J ends, which lost 4 bases and 5 bases, there was a span of 8 bases. The CDR3 extends over 12 amino acids. Germline CDR1 is SGHRS and CDR2 is YFSETQ. CDR3 bases: TGCGCCAGCAGCACCAGGGGAGATACGCAGTATTTT. It is translated as CASSTRGDTQYF.

The rearrangement links TRBV27 to TRBJ1-2; 9 bases are a match to TRBD1. There are 15 residues in the CDR3. The germline V gene has CDR1 MNHEY and CDR2 SMNVEV (reference sequence). After removal of 6 bases from V and 2 bases from J, the junction contained 7 bases not matched to a gene. The CDR3 reads CASSPRTGVNYGYTF. The DNA for the CDR3 is TGTGCCAGCAGCCCAAGGACAGGGGTAAACTATGGCTACACCTTC.

This clone was detected once. The V gene is TRBV5-1, the J gene TRBJ2-5, with 7 bases fitting TRBD2. The CDR3 contains 14 residues. Germline V CDR1 and CDR2: SGHRS, YFSETQ. Trimming at V came to 2 bases and at J to 3 bases, leaving 4 bases not matched to a gene. The CDR3 DNA sequence: TGCGCCAGCAGCTTAGTAGCGGGCGAAGAGACCCAGTACTTC. It specifies CASSLVAGEETQYF. Using reference TRBV5-1 and TRBJ2-5 for the parts outside the CDR3, the full variable domain is KAGVTQTPRYLIKTRGQQVTLSCSPISGHRSVSWYQQTPGQGLQFLFEYFSETQRNKGNFPGRFSGRQFSNSRSEMNVSTLELGDSALYLCASSLVAGEETQYFGPGTRLLVL.

The chain combines TRBV5-1 with TRBJ1-1, with D perhaps TRBD1 (5 bases). Per germline, CDR1 SGHRS and CDR2 YFSETQ. This CDR3 has 15 amino acids. V was trimmed by 0 bases and J by 3 bases, leaving 12 bases between them. Written as DNA, the CDR3 is TGCGCCAGCAGCTTGGTGGGCCAAGGGGACACTGAAGCTTTCTTT. It specifies CASSLVGQGDTEAFF.

The rearrangement joins TRBV12-3 or TRBV12-4 to TRBJ1-1, with TRBD1 matching over 7 bases. This CDR3 comprises 13 residues. Trimming at V came to 7 bases and at J to 3 bases, leaving 5 bases not matched to a gene. CDR3 DNA sequence: TGTGCCAGCATAACCAGGGGGGACACTGAAGCTTTCTTT. This sequence encodes CASITRGDTEAFF.

The chain joins TRBV6-5 to TRBJ1-2; D may be TRBD1 (6 bases). In germline, CDR1 is MNHEY, CDR2 SVGAGI. The ends were cut back, 2 bases at V and 5 bases at J, with 18 bases in the middle. CDR3 size: 16 residues. The CDR3 DNA sequence: TGTGCCAGCAGTTACGACCGGACAGCCCGCTCTTATGGCTACACCTTC. This encodes CASSYDRTARSYGYTF.

This sequence joins TRBV7-2 and TRBJ2-1, with 7 bases identical to TRBD2. Looked up from germline, CDR1 is SGHTA and CDR2 is FQGNSA. The CDR3 sequence is 13 residues long. V lost 7 bases, J lost 7 bases, and 7 bases stayed unmatched. CDR3 bases: TGTGCCAGCACCCTCTGGCGGGGGAATGAGCAGTTCTTC. Translating it yields CASTLWRGNEQFF.

This rearrangement joins TRBV24-1 to TRBJ1-2; no clear D. The CDR3 extends over 13 amino acids. CDR1 is KGHDR and CDR2 is SFDVKD in the germline V gene. V was trimmed by 6 bases and J by 4 bases, leaving 11 bases between them. In DNA, the CDR3 is TGTGCCACCAGTAGCCCAACGGTCTATGGCTACACCTTC. This encodes CATSSPTVYGYTF.

V gene TRBV19 combines with J gene TRBJ1-4; TRBD1 matches 8 bases. Trimming removed 6 bases from V and 1 base from J; junction bases left unmatched: 7. The CDR3 runs 16 residues. CDR1 LNHDA and CDR2 SQIVND come from the germline V gene (reference sequence). The CDR3 DNA sequence: TGTGCCAGTAGAAACAGGGGGAGGGGAACTAATGAAAAACTGTTTTTT. It codes for CASRNRGRGTNEKLFF.

The genes are TRBV10-2 and TRBJ2-1, with 9 bases lining up with TRBD2. Germline lookup yields CDR1 WSHSY and CDR2 SAAADI. This CDR3 has 16 residues. The trim removed 6 bases at V and 0 bases at J, leaving 6 bases unmatched. The CDR3 reads CASRASGTISYNEQFF. CDR3 nucleotides: TGCGCCAGCAGGGCTAGCGGGACTATCTCCTACAATGAGCAGTTCTTC.

The V gene is TRBV27, the J gene TRBJ2-2; 9 bases line up with TRBD1. The trim removed 0 bases at V and 6 bases at J, leaving 5 bases unmatched. The germline V gene encodes CDR1 MNHEY and CDR2 SMNVEV (reference sequence). This CDR3 comprises 16 residues. Here the CDR3 DNA reads TGTGCCAGCAGTTTATCTTGGACAGGGGACTCCGGGGAGCTGTTTTTT. Residues: CASSLSWTGDSGELFF.

The chain has TRBV7-6 and TRBJ1-6; 8 bases line up with TRBD1. The CDR3 loop spans 16 amino acids. Germline V gives CDR1 SGHVS, CDR2 FNYEAQ. The trim removed 4 bases at V and 7 bases at J, leaving 9 bases unmatched. CDR3 DNA sequence: TGTGCCAGCAGCTCCTATTCCGGGACAGGCAATTCACCCCTCCACTTT. Its translation is CASSSYSGTGNSPLHF.